What follows are 30 T cell receptor beta chains derived from one specimen sequenced in a study of T cell clonotyping in hematopoietic cell transplantation. Method: immunoSEQ multiplex PCR; TCRdb's copy keeps in-frame clones and lacks some. The table lists 15,000 to 20,000 clones, roughly 84% of them singletons, with roughly 14% in the top ten. Sequenced input: peripheral blood mononuclear cells. The source is a man aged 55 to 70 in good health. Some clones in this sample may be carry-over from other donors' samples.

The rearrangement joins TRBV25-1 to TRBJ2-2, with a weak D call TRBD1 (6 bases). The V gene's germline CDR1 is MGHDK and CDR2 SYGVNS. This CDR3 spans 13 amino acids. The V gene lost 1 base and the J gene lost 8 bases, with 8 bases spanning the gap. The CDR3: CASSELGQGELFF. The DNA for the CDR3 is TGTGCCAGCAGTGAATTAGGACAGGGGGAGCTGTTTTTT.

The genes are TRBV5-6 and TRBJ2-5; the match to TRBD1 covers 8 bases. CDR1 and CDR2 from the germline V gene are SGHDT and YYEEEE. The J segment lost 8 bases and the V segment lost 6 bases, leaving 9 bases of the junction unmatched. This CDR3 contains 13 residues. The CDR3 DNA follows: TGTGCCAGCATTCTAGGACAGGGAGGAACCCAGTACTTC. As protein: CASILGQGGTQYF.

The J gene is TRBJ2-2, the V gene TRBV11-3; no definite D call. The germline V and J ends were trimmed by 3 bases and 3 bases, with 11 bases remaining between them. This CDR3 has 15 amino acids. Germline CDR1 and CDR2: SGHNT and YENEEA. The CDR3 bases are TGTGCCAGCAGCTTGAGTGGGGTGGACACCGGGGAGCTGTTTTTT. Its translation: CASSLSGVDTGELFF. Drawing the rest from reference TRBV11-3 and TRBJ2-2, the complete variable domain is EAGVVQSPRYKIIEKKQPVAFWCNPISGHNTLYWYLQNLGQGPELLIRYENEEAVDDSQLPKDRFSAERLKGVDSTLKIQPAELGDSAVYLCASSLSGVDTGELFFGEGSRLTVL.

The V gene is TRBV6-4, the J gene TRBJ1-5; D gene uncertain. Germline loops: CDR1 MRHNA, CDR2 SNTAGT. Trimming took 3 bases from V and 0 from J, leaving 3 bases between them. This CDR3 is 13 amino acids long. The CDR3 sequence: CASSEGSNQPQHF. The CDR3 nucleotides are TGTGCCAGCAGTGAGGGTAGCAATCAGCCCCAGCATTTT.

The chain links TRBV5-5 to TRBJ2-5; D unresolved. CDR3 length: 16 amino acids. The germline V gene has CDR1 SGHKS and CDR2 YYEKEE (reference sequence). The V end was cut by 0 bases, the J end by 0 bases, with 12 bases between. CDR3 in amino acids: CASSLEQFMDQETQYF. CDR3 in DNA: TGTGCCAGCAGCTTGGAACAGTTTATGGACCAAGAGACCCAGTACTTC.

The gene calls are TRBV29-1 and TRBJ1-4, with 7 bases matching TRBD1. The CDR3 is 15 residues long. Germline V lookup: CDR1 SQVTM, CDR2 ANQGSEA. The V segment lost 5 bases and the J segment 5 bases; nucleotides outside the gene matches: 11. CDR3 protein: CSVRRWGQPNEKLFF. In DNA, the CDR3 is TGCAGCGTTCGGCGTTGGGGACAGCCGAATGAAAAACTGTTTTTT.

This chain joins TRBV27 and TRBJ2-1, with 8 nucleotides matching TRBD2. In germline, CDR1 is MNHEY, CDR2 SMNVEV (reference sequence). V lost 6 bases and J lost 12; bases outside the gene matches: 16. This CDR3 contains 15 residues. CDR3: CASSDLAGMLGRQFF. The DNA of the CDR3 is TGTGCCAGCAGCGACCTAGCGGGTATGCTCGGTCGGCAGTTCTTC.

J is TRBJ1-5 and V is TRBV2; 8 nucleotides line up with TRBD1. This CDR3 is 15 amino acids long. The germline V gene has CDR1 SNHLY and CDR2 FYNNEI. The V gene end was trimmed by 7 bases and the J gene end by 2 bases; junction bases not matched to a gene: 7. The CDR3 sequence: CASTSDRVGNQPQHF. Here the CDR3 DNA reads TGTGCCAGCACCTCGGACAGGGTTGGCAATCAGCCCCAGCATTTT.

This clone was seen more than once but under ten times. The chain employs TRBV19 and TRBJ2-5, with unresolved D. With 7 bases removed from V and 4 bases from J, the gap between germline ends came to 16 bases. Germline-derived CDR1 and CDR2 are LNHDA and SQIVND (reference sequence). The CDR3 length is 14 residues. CDR3 coding DNA: TGTGCCAGTACCCCCCCCGGCAGTCGAGAGACCCAGTACTTC. It yields the protein CASTPPGSRETQYF.

The chain combines TRBV28 with TRBJ2-1, with D possibly being TRBD1 (6 bases). CDR1 MDHEN and CDR2 SYDVKM come from the germline V gene. The CDR3 has 14 amino acids. V was pared by 1 base and J by 7 bases, with 11 bases between. The CDR3 DNA is TGTGCCAGCAGTTTATTACCTCAGGGGAATGAGCAGTTCTTC. This encodes CASSLLPQGNEQFF.

The chain recombines TRBV18 with TRBJ1-1, with D unresolved. V gave up 2 bases and J gave up 6 bases, with 7 bases separating them. There are 12 residues in the CDR3. Per the germline V gene, CDR1 is KGHSH and CDR2 is LQKENI. The chain's CDR3 is CASSPRQAEAFF. CDR3 in DNA: TGTGCCAGCTCACCAAGGCAGGCTGAAGCTTTCTTT.

Turning to this clone: Other DNA sequences in the sample encode the same CDR3. V usage is TRBV7-9 and J usage is TRBJ1-1, with D possibly matching TRBD1 (6 bases). Trimming removed 1 base from V and 5 bases from J, with 11 bases in between. This CDR3 spans 14 amino acids. Per the germline V gene, CDR1 is SEHNR and CDR2 is FQNEAQ (reference sequence). CDR3 residues: CASSLEGVGTEAFF. Here the CDR3 DNA reads TGTGCCAGCAGCTTAGAGGGGGTGGGGACTGAAGCTTTCTTT.

This sequence joins TRBV7-2 and TRBJ1-2, with D perhaps TRBD1 (5 bases). CDR1 SGHTA and CDR2 FQGNSA come from the germline V gene. Trimming shortened V by 6 bases and J by 8 bases, and 13 bases separated the two germline ends. The CDR3 consists of 12 residues. CDR3 in DNA: TGTGCCAGCAGTTCTTCAGAGGGGGGCTACACCTTC. It yields the protein CASSSSEGGYTF. The variable domain in full, completed from reference TRBV7-2 and TRBJ1-2, reads GAGVSQSPSNKVTEKGKDVELRCDPISGHTALYWYRQSLGQGLEFLIYFQGNSAPDKSGLPSDRFSAERTGGSVSTLTIQRTQQEDSAVYLCASSSSEGGYTFGSGTRLTVV.

This clone occurred once. V gene TRBV29-1 combines with J gene TRBJ2-1, with 7 bases aligning to TRBD2. V lost 3 bases and J lost 3; bases outside the gene matches: 8. This CDR3 is built from 15 residues. In germline, CDR1 is SQVTM, CDR2 ANQGSEA. CDR3 coding DNA: TGCAGCGTTGAGCCCCCGGGACTAAACTACAATGAGCAGTTCTTC. Its protein is CSVEPPGLNYNEQFF.

On this clone: The germline gene is not matched at one end of the junction; a read error may be the cause. The gene calls are TRBV7-2 and TRBJ1-4; unclear D gene. The CDR3 contains 15 residues. Germline CDR1 is SGHTA and CDR2 is FQGNSA. The CDR3 sequence is CARSLGRSWNEKLFF. The CDR3 coding sequence is TGTGCCCGCAGCTTAGGTCGCAGTTGGAATGAAAAACTGTTTTTT. The full variable domain, rest sourced from reference TRBV7-2 and TRBJ1-4, is GAGVSQSPSNKVTEKGKDVELRCDPISGHTALYWYRQSLGQGLEFLIYFQGNSAPDKSGLPSDRFSAERTGGSVSTLTIQRTQQEDSAVYLCARSLGRSWNEKLFFGSGTQLSVL.

The chain has TRBV30 and TRBJ2-5, with a tentative D call TRBD2 (5 bases). With 2 bases removed from V and 7 bases from J, the gap between germline ends came to 14 bases. The CDR3 sequence is 13 residues long. Per germline, CDR1 GTSNPN and CDR2 SVGIG (reference sequence). The CDR3 nucleotides read TGTGCCTGGAGTCCCACGGGATGGGCGACCCAGTACTTC. Protein: CAWSPTGWATQYF.

The rearrangement uses TRBV6-1 and TRBJ1-3, with 8 positions matching TRBD1. Losses at the gene ends were 6 bases for V and 0 bases for J; bases not matched to a gene: 4. This CDR3 comprises 15 residues. The germline V gene encodes CDR1 MNHNS and CDR2 SASEGT. The CDR3 DNA reads as TGTGCCAGCAGCGACACAGGGGGCTCTGGAAACACCATATATTTT. Translating it yields CASSDTGGSGNTIYF.

This chain connects TRBV30 to TRBJ1-1; D gene ambiguous. Trimming stripped 1 base from V and 1 base from J, with 7 bases between. Germline CDR1 GTSNPN, CDR2 SVGIG (reference sequence). The CDR3 loop spans 13 amino acids. CDR3 sequence: CAWSARGNTEAFF. DNA for the CDR3: TGTGCCTGGAGTGCACGGGGGAACACTGAAGCTTTCTTT.

This chain connects TRBV7-8 to TRBJ2-7; D is unresolved. CDR1 and CDR2 (germline): SGHVS, FQNEAQ. V lost 8 bases and J 0 bases, leaving 20 bases between the germline ends. This CDR3 comprises 16 residues. The CDR3 bases are TGTGCCAGCGGCCTATCTTCTGGGTCCCGCTCCTACGAGCAGTACTTC. Translated: CASGLSSGSRSYEQYF.

This chain links TRBV7-2 with TRBJ1-1; D is ambiguous. This CDR3 is built from 15 residues. Germline CDR1 and CDR2: SGHTA and FQGNSA. V dropped 3 bases and J dropped 4 bases, with 15 bases sitting between them. The CDR3 DNA follows: TGTGCCAGCAGCTTCTTACCCAGTCCGAGCACTGAAGCTTTCTTT. Translated: CASSFLPSPSTEAFF. Supplemented by reference TRBV7-2 and TRBJ1-1, the full variable domain reads GAGVSQSPSNKVTEKGKDVELRCDPISGHTALYWYRQSLGQGLEFLIYFQGNSAPDKSGLPSDRFSAERTGGSVSTLTIQRTQQEDSAVYLCASSFLPSPSTEAFFGQGTRLTVV.

The rearrangement joins TRBV29-1 to TRBJ1-4; D is ambiguous. The CDR3 length is 13 residues. Trimming took off 4 bases at V and 12 bases at J, with 18 bases between the two ends. CDR1 and CDR2 (germline): SQVTM, ANQGSEA. This CDR3 reads CSVAADPRVELFF. The CDR3 DNA sequence: TGCAGCGTTGCGGCGGACCCAAGGGTGGAACTGTTTTTT.

This clone was picked up a small number of times. The chain recombines TRBV28 with TRBJ1-1; a possible D gene is TRBD1 (6 bases). V lost 4 bases and J 8 bases, leaving 14 bases between the germline ends. Germline V gene data show CDR1 as MDHEN and CDR2 as SYDVKM. The CDR3 runs to 13 residues. CDR3 sequence reads: CASSYFRGVEAFF. In DNA, the CDR3 is TGTGCCAGCAGTTATTTTAGGGGGGTCGAAGCTTTCTTT. Complete variable domain (other parts from reference TRBV28 and TRBJ1-1): DVKVTQSSRYLVKRTGEKVFLECVQDMDHENMFWYRQDPGLGLRLIYFSYDVKMKEKGDIPEGYSVSREKKERFSLILESASTNQTSMYLCASSYFRGVEAFFGQGTRLTVV.

V gene TRBV5-5 combines with J gene TRBJ1-2, with 7 nucleotides matching TRBD1. Unmatched junction bases numbered 14, after V lost 2 bases and J lost 7 bases. Germline loops: CDR1 SGHKS, CDR2 YYEKEE (reference sequence). This CDR3 contains 16 residues. This chain's CDR3 is CASSLTGDTGLAGYTF. As DNA, the CDR3 is TGTGCCAGCAGCTTAACAGGGGATACAGGGTTAGCTGGCTACACCTTC.

The V and J genes are TRBV5-1 and TRBJ1-3; D is unclear. Germline values: CDR1 SGHRS, CDR2 YFSETQ. The CDR3 has 13 residues. V lost 7 bases, J lost 0 bases, and 8 bases lay in between. The CDR3: CASGRGSGNTIYF. In DNA, the CDR3 is TGCGCCAGCGGCCGTGGCTCTGGAAACACCATATATTTT.

This clone was detected only once. The rearrangement links TRBV6-6 to TRBJ2-5; 12 nucleotides match TRBD2. Germline loops: CDR1 MNHNY, CDR2 SVGAGI (reference sequence). This CDR3 region has 15 residues. The ends lost 6 bases at V and 5 bases at J; junction bases unmatched: 7. CDR3 DNA sequence: TGTGCCAGCAGCCCCGGACTAGCGGGGACCGAGACCCAGTACTTC. Its translation is CASSPGLAGTETQYF.

The gene calls are TRBV5-8 and TRBJ1-4, with D unresolved. Germline V gene data show CDR1 as SGHTS and CDR2 as YDEGEE. The CDR3 sequence is 17 residues long. V was cut by 4 bases and J by 3 bases, with 19 bases left in between. CDR3 nucleotide sequence: TGTGCCAGCAGCCGGGCGGCCTTAAGGCCTCCTAATGAAAAACTGTTTTTT. It yields the protein CASSRAALRPPNEKLFF.

V is TRBV19 and J is TRBJ2-5, with D perhaps matching TRBD1 (6 bases). Germline CDR1 is LNHDA and CDR2 is SQIVND (reference sequence). The ends were cut back, 4 bases at V and 5 bases at J, with 14 bases in the middle. This CDR3 contains 14 residues. The CDR3 coding sequence is TGTGCCAGTAGTACAGGCCGTACAGGGGAGACCCAGTACTTC. It yields the protein CASSTGRTGETQYF.

The CDR3: CASSRGPERNTEAFF. The CDR3 DNA sequence: TGTGCCAGTAGTCGGGGGCCCGAAAGGAACACTGAAGCTTTCTTT. This chain joins TRBV19 and TRBJ1-1; D is perhaps TRBD1 (6 bases). V lost 5 bases and J 1 base, leaving 14 bases between the germline ends. The germline V gene has CDR1 LNHDA and CDR2 SQIVND (reference sequence). The CDR3 has 15 residues.

The V call is TRBV7-8, the J call TRBJ2-3; TRBD2 matches at 7 bases. Trimming removed 4 bases from V and 3 bases from J; junction bases left unmatched: 10. Germline V gene lookup returns CDR1 SGHVS and CDR2 FQNEAQ. The CDR3 consists of 16 residues. The CDR3 reads CASSSVLAGETDTQYF. CDR3 coding DNA: TGTGCCAGCAGCTCAGTCTTGGCGGGAGAAACAGATACGCAGTATTTT.

V and J are TRBV15 and TRBJ1-2; no clear D gene. The CDR3 runs 13 residues. CDR1 is LNHNV and CDR2 is YYDKDF in the germline V gene (reference sequence). V shed 5 bases and J shed 4 bases, with 11 bases lying between them. The CDR3 loop reads CATSSDRLYGYTF. CDR3 coding DNA: TGTGCCACCAGCTCGGACCGCCTCTATGGCTACACCTTC.